This is a list of T cell receptor beta chains from one sample in a study of T-cell memory formation after mild COVID-19. TCRdb reprocessed the 5' RACE reads with MiXCR, giving one entry per CDR3 protein. The data contain roughly 500,000 distinct CDR3 sequences, 20% of them singletons. Sample: PBMCs or a T cell subset sorted from them (not recorded which). The receptors originated from an adult woman who had mild COVID-19 (a few samples of this study predate the infection). Cell type and time point are not known. Each CDR3 is given with its conserved first and last residue. A D gene is named only where the DNA matches it firmly. Not every row has a clone size; where given, it reads once, few, many or a size class.

D: .
J: TRBJ2-2
size: .
V: TRBV15
CDR3: CATSRDLTGELFF
DNA: TGTGCCACCAGCAGAGACCTTACCGGGGAGCTGTTTTTT

D: TRBD2
J: TRBJ2-2
size: many
V: TRBV30
CDR3: CAWSVRGRARELFF
DNA: TGTGCCTGGAGTGTCCGCGGGAGGGCCCGGGAGCTGTTTTTT

D: TRBD2
J: TRBJ2-7
size: .
V: TRBV7-2
CDR3: CASSLGVVAGVSEQYF
DNA: TGTGCCAGCAGCTTAGGGGTAGTAGCGGGAGTTTCCGAGCAGTACTTC

D: TRBD1
J: TRBJ2-2
size: many
V: TRBV20-1
CDR3: CSARQGARNTGELFF
DNA: TGCAGTGCTAGACAGGGGGCCAGGAACACCGGGGAGCTGTTTTTT

D: .
J: TRBJ1-1
size: .
V: TRBV24-1
CDR3: CATSDSSGSTEAFF
DNA: TGTGCCACCAGTGATTCATCGGGGAGCACTGAAGCTTTCTTT

D: .
J: TRBJ1-2
size: few
V: TRBV30
CDR3: CAWSGRGTYGYTF
DNA: TGTGCCTGGAGTGGCAGGGGCACCTATGGCTACACCTTC

D: TRBD1
J: TRBJ2-7
size: many
V: TRBV18
CDR3: CASSREGQGREQYF
DNA: TGTGCCAGCTCACGGGAGGGACAGGGAAGGGAGCAGTACTTC

D: .
J: TRBJ2-1
size: .
V: TRBV7-2
CDR3: CASSLADGVNEQFF
DNA: TGTGCCAGCAGCTTAGCGGACGGGGTCAATGAGCAGTTCTTC

D: .
J: TRBJ1-1
size: few
V: TRBV10-3
CDR3: CAISARTENTEAFF
DNA: TGTGCCATCAGTGCCCGGACAGAGAACACTGAAGCTTTCTTT

D: TRBD1
J: TRBJ1-5
size: .
V: TRBV12-3/TRBV12-4
CDR3: CAISEDRGDQPQHF
DNA: TGTGCCATCTCGGAAGACAGGGGTGATCAGCCCCAGCATTTT

D: TRBD1
J: TRBJ2-7
size: .
V: TRBV7-6
CDR3: CASSLGGGGLPYEQYF
DNA: TGTGCCAGCAGCCTAGGGGGCGGAGGCCTGCCCTACGAGCAGTACTTC

D: .
J: TRBJ2-7
size: .
V: TRBV2
CDR3: CASSGTNAGLNYEQYF
DNA: TGTGCCAGCAGTGGAACAAACGCGGGACTTAACTACGAGCAGTACTTC

D: .
J: TRBJ1-2
size: few
V: TRBV29-1
CDR3: CSVGVGSTNYGYTF
DNA: TGCAGCGTTGGGGTGGGGTCCACTAACTATGGCTACACCTTC

D: TRBD1
J: TRBJ1-3
size: .
V: TRBV5-1
CDR3: CASSLDRGSGNTIYF
DNA: TGCGCCAGCAGCTTGGACAGGGGCTCTGGAAACACCATATATTTT

D: TRBD1
J: TRBJ1-2
size: .
V: TRBV19
CDR3: CASRGQELRGYGYTF
DNA: TGTGCCAGTAGGGGACAGGAGCTACGAGGCTATGGCTACACCTTC

D: TRBD1
J: TRBJ2-5
size: .
V: TRBV12-3/TRBV12-4
CDR3: CASSFPGQGDQETQYF
DNA: TGTGCCAGCAGTTTTCCGGGACAGGGCGACCAAGAGACCCAGTACTTC

D: .
J: TRBJ2-3
size: .
V: TRBV5-1
CDR3: CASSLGTVGDTQYF
DNA: TGCGCCAGCAGCTTGGGGACTGTGGGAGATACGCAGTATTTT

D: .
J: TRBJ2-1
size: few
V: TRBV7-9
CDR3: CASSSYLNEQFF
DNA: TGTGCCAGCAGCTCCTACCTCAATGAGCAGTTCTTC

D: .
J: TRBJ1-2
size: few
V: TRBV4-1
CDR3: CASSPQVRVRYGYTF
DNA: TGCGCCAGCAGCCCTCAGGTTAGGGTCCGCTATGGCTACACCTTC

D: .
J: TRBJ2-7
size: .
V: TRBV7-2
CDR3: CASSSPGNEQYF
DNA: TGTGCCAGCAGCTCCCCGGGTAACGAGCAGTACTTC

D: .
J: TRBJ2-7
size: few
V: TRBV5-1
CDR3: CASREGSEQYF
DNA: TGCGCCAGCAGGGAGGGGAGCGAGCAGTACTTC

D: .
J: TRBJ2-7
size: few
V: TRBV5-5
CDR3: CASSAQQGLPDEQYF
DNA: TGTGCCAGCAGCGCACAACAGGGCCTACCGGACGAGCAGTACTTC